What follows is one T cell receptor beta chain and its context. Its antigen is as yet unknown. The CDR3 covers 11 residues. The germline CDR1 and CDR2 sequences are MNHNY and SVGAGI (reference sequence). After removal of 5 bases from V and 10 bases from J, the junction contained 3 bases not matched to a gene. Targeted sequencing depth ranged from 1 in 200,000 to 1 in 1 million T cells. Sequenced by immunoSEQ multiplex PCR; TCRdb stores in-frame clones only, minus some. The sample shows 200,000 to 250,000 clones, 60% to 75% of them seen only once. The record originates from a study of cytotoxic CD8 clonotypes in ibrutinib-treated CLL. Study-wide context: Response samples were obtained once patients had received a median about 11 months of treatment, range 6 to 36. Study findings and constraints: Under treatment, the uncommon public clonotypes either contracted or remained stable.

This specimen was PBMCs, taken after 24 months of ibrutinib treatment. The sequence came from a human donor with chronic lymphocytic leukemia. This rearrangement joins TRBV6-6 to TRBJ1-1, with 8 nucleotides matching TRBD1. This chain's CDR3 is CASSGQGTAFF. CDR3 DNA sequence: TGTGCCAGCAGTGGACAGGGCACAGCTTTCTTT.